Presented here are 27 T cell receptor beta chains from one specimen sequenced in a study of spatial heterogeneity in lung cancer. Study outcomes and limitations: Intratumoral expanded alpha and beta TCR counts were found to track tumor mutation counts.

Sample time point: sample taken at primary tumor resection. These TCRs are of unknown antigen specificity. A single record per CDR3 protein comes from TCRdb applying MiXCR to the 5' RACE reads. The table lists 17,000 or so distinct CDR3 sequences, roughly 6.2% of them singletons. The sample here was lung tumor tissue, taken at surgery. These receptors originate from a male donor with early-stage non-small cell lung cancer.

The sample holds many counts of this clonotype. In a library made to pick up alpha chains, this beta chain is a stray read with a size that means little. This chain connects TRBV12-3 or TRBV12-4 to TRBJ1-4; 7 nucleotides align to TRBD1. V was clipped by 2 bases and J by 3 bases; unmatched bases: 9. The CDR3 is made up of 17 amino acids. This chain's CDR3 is CASSLRQGAVSNEKLFF. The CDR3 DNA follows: TGTGCCAGCAGTTTACGACAGGGCGCCGTATCTAATGAAAAACTGTTTTTT.

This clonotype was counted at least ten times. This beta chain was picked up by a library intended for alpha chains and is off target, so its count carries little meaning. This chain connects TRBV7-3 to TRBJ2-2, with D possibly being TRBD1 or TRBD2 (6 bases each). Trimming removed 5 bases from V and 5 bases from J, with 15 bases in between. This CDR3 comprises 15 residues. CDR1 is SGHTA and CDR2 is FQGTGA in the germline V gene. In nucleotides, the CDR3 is TGTGCCAGCAGCCCTGGAGGGGGGCAAACCGGGGAGCTGTTTTTT. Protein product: CASSPGGGQTGELFF.

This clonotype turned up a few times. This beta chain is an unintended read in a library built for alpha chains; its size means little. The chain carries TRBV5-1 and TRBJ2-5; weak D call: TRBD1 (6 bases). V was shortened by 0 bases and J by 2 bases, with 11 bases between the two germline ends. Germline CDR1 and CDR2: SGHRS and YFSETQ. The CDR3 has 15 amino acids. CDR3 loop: CASSLGQEGQETQYF. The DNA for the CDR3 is TGCGCCAGCAGCTTGGGACAGGAAGGACAAGAGACCCAGTACTTC.

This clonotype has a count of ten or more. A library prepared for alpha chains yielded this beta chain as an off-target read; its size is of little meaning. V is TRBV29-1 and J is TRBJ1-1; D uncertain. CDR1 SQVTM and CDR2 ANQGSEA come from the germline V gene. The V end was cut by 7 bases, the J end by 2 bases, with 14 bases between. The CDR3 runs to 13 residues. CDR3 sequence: CSARSGLNTEAFF. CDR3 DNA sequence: TGCAGCGCCCGAAGCGGACTCAACACTGAAGCTTTCTTT.

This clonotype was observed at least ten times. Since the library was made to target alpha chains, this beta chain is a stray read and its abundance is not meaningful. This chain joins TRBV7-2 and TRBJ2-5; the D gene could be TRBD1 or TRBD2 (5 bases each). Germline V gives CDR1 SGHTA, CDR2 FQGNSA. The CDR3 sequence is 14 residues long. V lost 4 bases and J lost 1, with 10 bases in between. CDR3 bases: TGTGCCAGCAGCTCCTCGGGGACCCAAGAGACCCAGTACTTC. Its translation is CASSSSGTQETQYF. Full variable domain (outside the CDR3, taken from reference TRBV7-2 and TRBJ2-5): GAGVSQSPSNKVTEKGKDVELRCDPISGHTALYWYRQSLGQGLEFLIYFQGNSAPDKSGLPSDRFSAERTGGSVSTLTIQRTQQEDSAVYLCASSSSGTQETQYFGPGTRLLVL.

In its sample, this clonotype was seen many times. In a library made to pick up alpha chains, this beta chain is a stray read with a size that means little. The CDR3 sequence: CASSSGTGRAQPQHF. The CDR3 coding sequence is TGTGCCAGCTCCTCCGGGACAGGGCGGGCTCAGCCCCAGCATTTT. The chain recombines TRBV18 with TRBJ1-5; 9 bases map to TRBD1. The CDR3 length is 15 residues. Germline CDR1 is KGHSH and CDR2 is LQKENI. With V trimmed by 6 bases and J by 6 bases, 9 bases remained unmatched. Filled out from reference TRBV18 and TRBJ1-5, the complete variable domain reads NAGVMQNPRHLVRRRGQEARLRCSPMKGHSHVYWYRQLPEEGLKFMVYLQKENIIDESGMPKERFSAEFPKEGPSILRIQQVVRGDSAAYFCASSSGTGRAQPQHFGDGTRLSIL.

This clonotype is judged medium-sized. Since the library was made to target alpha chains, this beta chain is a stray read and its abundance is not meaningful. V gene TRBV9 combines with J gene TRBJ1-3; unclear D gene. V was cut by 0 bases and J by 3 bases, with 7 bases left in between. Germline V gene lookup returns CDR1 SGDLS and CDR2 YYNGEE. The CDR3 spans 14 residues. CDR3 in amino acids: CASSVGSGGNTIYF. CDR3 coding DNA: TGTGCCAGCAGCGTAGGCTCCGGTGGAAACACCATATATTTT.

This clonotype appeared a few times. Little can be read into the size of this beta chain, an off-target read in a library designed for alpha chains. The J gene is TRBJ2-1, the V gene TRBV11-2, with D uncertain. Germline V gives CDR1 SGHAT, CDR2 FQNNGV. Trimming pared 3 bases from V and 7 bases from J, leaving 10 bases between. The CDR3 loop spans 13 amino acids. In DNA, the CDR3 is TGTGCCAGCAGCTTTCAATCGGGTAATGAGCAGTTCTTC. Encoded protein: CASSFQSGNEQFF.

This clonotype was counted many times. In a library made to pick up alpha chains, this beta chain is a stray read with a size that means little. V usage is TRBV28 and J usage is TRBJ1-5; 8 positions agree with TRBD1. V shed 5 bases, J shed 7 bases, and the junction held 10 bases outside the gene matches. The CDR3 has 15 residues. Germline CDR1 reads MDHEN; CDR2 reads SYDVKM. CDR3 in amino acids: CASSGQGLGMQPQHF. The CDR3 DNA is TGTGCCAGCAGTGGACAGGGCCTGGGAATGCAGCCCCAGCATTTT.

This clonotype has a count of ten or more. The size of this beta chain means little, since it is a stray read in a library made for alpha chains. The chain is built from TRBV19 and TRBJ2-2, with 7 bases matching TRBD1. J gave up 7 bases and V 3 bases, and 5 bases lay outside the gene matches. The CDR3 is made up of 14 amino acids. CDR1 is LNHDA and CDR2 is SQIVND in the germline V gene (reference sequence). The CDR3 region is CASSILGGSGELFF. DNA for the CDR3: TGTGCCAGTAGTATCCTAGGGGGCAGCGGGGAGCTGTTTTTT.

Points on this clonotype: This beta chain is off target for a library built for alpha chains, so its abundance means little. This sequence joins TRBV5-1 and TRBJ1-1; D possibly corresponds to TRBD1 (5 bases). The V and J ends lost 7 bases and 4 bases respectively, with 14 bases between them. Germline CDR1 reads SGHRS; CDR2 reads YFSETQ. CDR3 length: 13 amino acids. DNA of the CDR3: TGCGCCAGCCTAGGGGCAGCCGGCACTGAAGCTTTCTTT. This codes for CASLGAAGTEAFF. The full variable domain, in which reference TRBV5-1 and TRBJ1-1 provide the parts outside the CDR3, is KAGVTQTPRYLIKTRGQQVTLSCSPISGHRSVSWYQQTPGQGLQFLFEYFSETQRNKGNFPGRFSGRQFSNSRSEMNVSTLELGDSALYLCASLGAAGTEAFFGQGTRLTVV.

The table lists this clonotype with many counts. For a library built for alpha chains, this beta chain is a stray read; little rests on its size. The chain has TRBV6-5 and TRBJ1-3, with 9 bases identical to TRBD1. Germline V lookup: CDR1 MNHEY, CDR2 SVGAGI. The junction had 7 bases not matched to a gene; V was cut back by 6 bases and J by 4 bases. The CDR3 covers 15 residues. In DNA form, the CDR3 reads TGTGCCAGCAGATTACAGGGGGCTAAAGGAAACACCATATATTTT. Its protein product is CASRLQGAKGNTIYF.

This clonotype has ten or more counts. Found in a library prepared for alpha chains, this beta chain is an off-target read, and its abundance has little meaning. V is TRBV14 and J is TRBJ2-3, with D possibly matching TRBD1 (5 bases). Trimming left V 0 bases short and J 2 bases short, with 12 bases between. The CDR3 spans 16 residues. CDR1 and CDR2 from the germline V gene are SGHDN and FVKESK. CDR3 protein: CASSQDNRFFTDTQYF. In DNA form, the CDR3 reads TGTGCCAGCAGCCAAGATAACAGGTTCTTCACAGATACGCAGTATTTT.

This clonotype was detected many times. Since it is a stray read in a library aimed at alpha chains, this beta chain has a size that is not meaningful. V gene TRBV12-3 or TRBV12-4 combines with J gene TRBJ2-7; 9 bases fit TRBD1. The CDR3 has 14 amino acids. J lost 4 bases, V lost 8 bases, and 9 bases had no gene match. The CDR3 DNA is TGTGCCAGCTCCTTAGAGGGACAGGGTTACGAGCAGTACTTC. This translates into CASSLEGQGYEQYF.

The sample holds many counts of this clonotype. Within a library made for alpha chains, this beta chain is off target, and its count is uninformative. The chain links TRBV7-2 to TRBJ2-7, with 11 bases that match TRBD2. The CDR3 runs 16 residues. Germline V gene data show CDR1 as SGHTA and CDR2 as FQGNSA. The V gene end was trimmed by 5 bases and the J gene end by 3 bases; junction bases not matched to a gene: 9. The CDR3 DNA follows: TGTGCCAGCAGCCTCCACCCCGGACTAGCGGGCTACGAGCAGTACTTC. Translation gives CASSLHPGLAGYEQYF.

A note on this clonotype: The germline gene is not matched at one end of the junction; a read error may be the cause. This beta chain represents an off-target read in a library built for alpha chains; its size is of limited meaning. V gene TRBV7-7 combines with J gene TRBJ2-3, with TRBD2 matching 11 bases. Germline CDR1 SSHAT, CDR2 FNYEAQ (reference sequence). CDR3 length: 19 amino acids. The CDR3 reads CASSPLAGGPGLATDTQYF. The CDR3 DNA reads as TGTGCTAGCAGCCCTTTAGCGGGAGGGCCGGGACTAGCGACAGATACGCAGTATTTT.

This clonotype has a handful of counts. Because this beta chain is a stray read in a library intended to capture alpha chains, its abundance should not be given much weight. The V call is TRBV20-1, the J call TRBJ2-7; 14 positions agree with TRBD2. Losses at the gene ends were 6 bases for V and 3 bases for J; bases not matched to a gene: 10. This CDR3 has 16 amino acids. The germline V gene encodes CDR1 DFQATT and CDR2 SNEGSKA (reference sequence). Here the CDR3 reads CSASGTSGGYRYEQYF. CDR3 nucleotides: TGCAGTGCCAGCGGGACTAGCGGGGGTTATCGCTACGAGCAGTACTTC.

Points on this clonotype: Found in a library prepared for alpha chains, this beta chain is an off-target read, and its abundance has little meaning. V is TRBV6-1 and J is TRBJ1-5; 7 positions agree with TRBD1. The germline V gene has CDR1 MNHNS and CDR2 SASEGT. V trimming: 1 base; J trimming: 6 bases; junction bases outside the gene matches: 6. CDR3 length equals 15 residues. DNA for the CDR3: TGTGCCAGCAGTGAAGTCGCAGGGGGTCCTCAGCCCCAGCATTTT. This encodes CASSEVAGGPQPQHF.

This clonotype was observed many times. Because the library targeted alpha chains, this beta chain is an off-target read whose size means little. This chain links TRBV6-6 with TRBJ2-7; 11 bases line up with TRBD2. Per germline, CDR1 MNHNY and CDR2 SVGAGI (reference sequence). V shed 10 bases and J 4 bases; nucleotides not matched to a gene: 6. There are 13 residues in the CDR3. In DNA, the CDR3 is TGTGCCACCAGGAGACTAGCGGGGTACGAGCAGTACTTC. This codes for CATRRLAGYEQYF.

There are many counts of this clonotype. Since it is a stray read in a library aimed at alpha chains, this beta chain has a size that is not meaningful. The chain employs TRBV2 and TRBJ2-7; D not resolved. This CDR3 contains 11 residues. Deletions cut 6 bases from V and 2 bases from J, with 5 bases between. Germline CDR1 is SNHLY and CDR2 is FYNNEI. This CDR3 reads CASSLAYEQYF. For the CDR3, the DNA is TGTGCCAGCAGCCTAGCCTACGAGCAGTACTTC.

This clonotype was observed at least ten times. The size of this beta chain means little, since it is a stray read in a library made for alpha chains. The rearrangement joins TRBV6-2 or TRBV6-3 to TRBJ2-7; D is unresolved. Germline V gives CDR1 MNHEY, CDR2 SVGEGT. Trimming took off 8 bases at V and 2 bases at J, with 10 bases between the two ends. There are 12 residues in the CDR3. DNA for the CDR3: TGTGCCAGCGCCTTTACCCCCTACGAGCAGTACTTC. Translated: CASAFTPYEQYF.

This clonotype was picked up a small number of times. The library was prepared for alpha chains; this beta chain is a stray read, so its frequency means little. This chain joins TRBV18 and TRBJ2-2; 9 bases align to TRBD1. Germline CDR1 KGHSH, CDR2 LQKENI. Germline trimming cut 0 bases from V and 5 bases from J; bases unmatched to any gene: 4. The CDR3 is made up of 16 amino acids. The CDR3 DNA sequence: TGTGCCAGCTCACCACCGGACAGGGGCGAGACCGGGGAGCTGTTTTTT. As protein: CASSPPDRGETGELFF.

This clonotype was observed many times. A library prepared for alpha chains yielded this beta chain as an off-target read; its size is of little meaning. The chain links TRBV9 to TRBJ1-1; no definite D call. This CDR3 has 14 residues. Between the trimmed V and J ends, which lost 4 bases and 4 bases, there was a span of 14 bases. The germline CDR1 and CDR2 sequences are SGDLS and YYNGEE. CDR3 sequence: CASSKTGGRTEAFF. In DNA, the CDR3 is TGTGCCAGCAGCAAAACCGGTGGGCGCACTGAAGCTTTCTTT.

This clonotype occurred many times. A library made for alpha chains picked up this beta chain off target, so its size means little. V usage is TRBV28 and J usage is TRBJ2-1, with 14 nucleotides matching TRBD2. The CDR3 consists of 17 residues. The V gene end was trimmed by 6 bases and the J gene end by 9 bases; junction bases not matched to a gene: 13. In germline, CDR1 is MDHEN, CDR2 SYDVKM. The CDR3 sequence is CASRTDRGTSGSTEQFF. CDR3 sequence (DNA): TGTGCCAGCAGAACCGACAGGGGGACTAGCGGGAGCACTGAGCAGTTCTTC. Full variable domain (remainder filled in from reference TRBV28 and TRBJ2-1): DVKVTQSSRYLVKRTGEKVFLECVQDMDHENMFWYRQDPGLGLRLIYFSYDVKMKEKGDIPEGYSVSREKKERFSLILESASTNQTSMYLCASRTDRGTSGSTEQFFGPGTRLTVL.

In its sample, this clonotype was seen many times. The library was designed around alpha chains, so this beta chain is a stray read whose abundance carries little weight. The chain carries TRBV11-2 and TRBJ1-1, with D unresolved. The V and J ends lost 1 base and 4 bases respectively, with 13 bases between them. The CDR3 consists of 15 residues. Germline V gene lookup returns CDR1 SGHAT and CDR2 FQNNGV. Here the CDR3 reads CASSLGPPGGTEAFF. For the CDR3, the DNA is TGTGCCAGCAGCTTAGGCCCCCCCGGCGGCACTGAAGCTTTCTTT.

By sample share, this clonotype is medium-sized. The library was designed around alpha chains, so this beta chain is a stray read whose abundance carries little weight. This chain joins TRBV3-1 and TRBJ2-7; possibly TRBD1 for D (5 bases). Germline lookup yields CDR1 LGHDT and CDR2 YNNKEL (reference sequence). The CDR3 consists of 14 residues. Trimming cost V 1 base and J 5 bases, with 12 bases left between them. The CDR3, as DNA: TGTGCCAGCAGCCAAGCGAGAGACAGTGACGAGCAGTACTTC. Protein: CASSQARDSDEQYF.

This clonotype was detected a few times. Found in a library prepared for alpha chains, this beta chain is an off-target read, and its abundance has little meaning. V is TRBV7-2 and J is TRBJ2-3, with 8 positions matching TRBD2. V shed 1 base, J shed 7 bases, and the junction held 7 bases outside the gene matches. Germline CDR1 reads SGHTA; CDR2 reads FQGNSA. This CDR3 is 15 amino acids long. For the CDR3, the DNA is TGTGCCAGCAGCTTAGGGACTAGCTCAAAAAATACGCAGTATTTT. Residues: CASSLGTSSKNTQYF.